This T cell receptor (beta chain) was profiled in a study of blood T cell repertoires in COVID-19. Across the whole study: T cells, B-cell-depleted T cells, or PBMCs provided the cDNA or gDNA that served as material.

Sequencing used immunoSEQ multiplex PCR; TCRdb keeps in-frame clones, though not all of them. Of fewer than 350,000 clones listed, about 90% were seen once; the top ten hold approximately 4%. The CDR3 runs to 13 residues. J gave up 4 bases and V 10 bases, and 8 bases lay outside the gene matches. The germline CDR1 and CDR2 sequences are MNHEY and SMNVEV (reference sequence). The sequenced material came from PBMCs or T cells enriched from blood (not recorded which). The TCR originated in a woman aged 25 to 39 with acute COVID-19. The chain carries TRBV27 and TRBJ2-7, with 9 bases matching TRBD1. The chain's CDR3 is CATSPGQGYEQYF. The CDR3 region has the DNA TGTGCCACCTCCCCGGGACAGGGTTACGAGCAGTACTTC.